This TCR beta chain stems from a study of T cells in Graves' hyperthyroidism and ophthalmopathy. Study-level results: For ophthalmopathy, model prediction preceded onset by a median approximately 6 months.

As concerns this clonotype: Its specificity is not known.

Amplification of TCR beta CDR3 regions used RNA as the template. An initial round of RT-PCR targeting the TCR CDR3 relied on the HTBI primer set. TCRdb independently ran MiXCR on the multiplex PCR reads; one entry per CDR3 protein. The sample holds a few hundred thousand distinct CDR3 sequences, roughly 16% seen once. Ophthalmopathy patients had moderate-to-severe active disease, CAS ≥3, NOSPECS ≥4, and disease duration under 3 months. Sequencing input: blood. This clonotype originated in a woman in her thirties or forties with Graves' ophthalmopathy.

The CDR3 reads CASTESYEQYF. The CDR3 region has the DNA TGTGCCAGCACAGAGTCCTACGAGCAGTACTTC. The V and J genes are TRBV6-1 and TRBJ2-7; unclear D gene. V was pared by 7 bases and J by 1 base, with 5 bases between. CDR3 length: 11 residues. Germline lookup yields CDR1 MNHNS and CDR2 SASEGT.